This T cell receptor (beta chain) was retrieved from a study of T-cell reconstitution after alpha-beta-depleted transplantation in children (TCRdb year 2016). Looking at the study overall: Using TCR repertoire profiling, the study quantitatively followed how T-cell immune reconstitution unfolded in children after TCRalphabeta/CD19-depleted allogeneic hematopoietic cell transplantation.

The treatment or condition label on this specimen signifies: allogeneic hematopoietic cell transplantation with graft depleted of TCRalphabeta T cells and CD19 B cells. The children who served as transplant recipients had been given grafts of TCRalphabeta/CD19-depleted allogeneic hematopoietic cells. Library method: PCR. Sequencing was performed on an Illumina HiSeq 2500. Molecular barcoding was employed in the preparation of TCR libraries, with unique molecular identifiers being used to normalize TCRbeta repertoire quantification. TCRdb trimmed public reads at Q25 via fastp, called clones via MiXCR and kept in-frame beta chains. All rows with the same CDR3 protein become a single entry with the most common DNA and genes. The sample includes about 110,000 distinct CDR3 sequences, with approximately 6.4% observed a single time. 20% to 25% of the sample is held by the ten biggest clonotypes. Results and caveats for the whole study, not just this receptor: The apparently early alphabetaT-cell count recovery about two months after transplant was reportedly dependent on only several hundred rapidly expanded clones derived from non-depleted graft cells. In some patients, the high TCRbeta diversity seen at day 60 was put down to recipient T cells and intrathymic progenitors that had survived conditioning. Hyperexpanded clone frequencies declined over subsequent months; after one year, T-cell counts and TCRbeta diversity were mostly attributed to newly produced T cells.

Inclusive of the bounding cysteine and phenylalanine, the CDR3 is 18 residues long. CDR3 DNA is the only sequence kept; it has 54 bases, read in frame from the first base. Per the germline V gene, MNHEY is the CDR1 and SVGAGI is the CDR2. Trimming removed 0 bases from V and 1 base from J; the gene matches leave 5 bases unexplained. Ten or more counts support this clonotype. It has no known antigen specificity. No base-level quality is on record; no much larger clone is a single base apart. The sequenced sample was PBMCs, mostly from graft donor cells, obtained 360 days after TCRalphabeta/CD19-depleted stem cell transplant. The TCR originated in a male patient between 2 and 10 years old who had a stem cell transplant for acute lymphoblastic leukemia, so the T cells may come from the graft donor. The rearrangement joined TRBV6-5 to TRBJ2-3, and 12 junction bases match TRBD2. The CDR3 protein is CASSYSRTSGDGTDTQYF. The DNA sequence reads TGTGCCAGCAGTTACTCCCGGACTAGCGGGGACGGCACAGATACGCAGTATTTT.